A selection of T cell receptor beta chains follows, all from one sample in a study of cytotoxic CD8 clonotypes in ibrutinib-treated CLL. Sequencing used immunoSEQ multiplex PCR; TCRdb keeps in-frame clones, though not all of them. The repertoire holds tens of thousands of clones, with around 60% as singletons. The sample in question was PBMCs, obtained after 24 months of ibrutinib treatment. Receptor source: a human donor with chronic lymphocytic leukemia. CDR3s include the opening cysteine and the closing phenylalanine or tryptophan. The order of the fields is CDR3 length, V gene, J gene, CDR3 protein.

len: 16
v_gene: TRBV28
j_gene: TRBJ2-3
CDR3aa: CASSSPTSGTTDTQYF

len: 13
v_gene: TRBV5-6
j_gene: TRBJ1-4
CDR3aa: CASSFLSGEKLFF

len: 14
v_gene: TRBV6-1
j_gene: TRBJ1-5
CDR3aa: CASTAQGTNQPQHF

len: 14
v_gene: TRBV5-4
j_gene: TRBJ1-1
CDR3aa: CASSLTTGTTEAFF

len: 17
v_gene: TRBV27
j_gene: TRBJ2-2
CDR3aa: CASSPGPGLAGAGELFF

len: 15
v_gene: TRBV19
j_gene: TRBJ2-3
CDR3aa: CASSIQGRGGDTQYF

len: 16
v_gene: TRBV5-4
j_gene: TRBJ2-3
CDR3aa: CASSFGMGASTDTQYF

len: 15
v_gene: TRBV5-1
j_gene: TRBJ1-5
CDR3aa: CASSLAQGPNQPQHF

len: 12
v_gene: TRBV13
j_gene: TRBJ2-1
CDR3aa: CASSLRGGEQFF

len: 14
v_gene: TRBV6-6
j_gene: TRBJ2-3
CDR3aa: CASSLAGEGDTQYF

len: 14
v_gene: TRBV5-1
j_gene: TRBJ1-2
CDR3aa: CASSLGQGVYGYTF

len: 13
v_gene: TRBV19
j_gene: TRBJ1-1
CDR3aa: CASALNRMSEAFF

len: 16
v_gene: TRBV7-2
j_gene: TRBJ2-7
CDR3aa: CASSFPRTSGSYEQYF

len: 16
v_gene: TRBV15
j_gene: TRBJ1-1
CDR3aa: CATSRDLTPQNTEAFF

len: 15
v_gene: TRBV30
j_gene: TRBJ2-1
CDR3aa: CAWRMTRYSTNEQFF

len: 16
v_gene: TRBV7-6
j_gene: TRBJ2-3
CDR3aa: CASSLVGGASTDTQYF

len: 17
v_gene: TRBV19
j_gene: TRBJ1-5
CDR3aa: CASSITRQSNSNQPQHF

len: 14
v_gene: TRBV4-2
j_gene: TRBJ2-1
CDR3aa: CASSRGREYNEQFF

len: 14
v_gene: TRBV6-1
j_gene: TRBJ2-1
CDR3aa: CASGGGGGWDEQFF

len: 16
v_gene: TRBV10-3
j_gene: TRBJ1-3
CDR3aa: CAISEAGVNSGNTIYF

len: 15
v_gene: TRBV6-6
j_gene: TRBJ2-2
CDR3aa: CASRSGTANTGELFF

len: 14
v_gene: TRBV28
j_gene: TRBJ1-6
CDR3aa: CASINQYYNSPLHF

len: 12
v_gene: TRBV29-1
j_gene: TRBJ1-5
CDR3aa: CSVGTGNQPQHF

len: 15
v_gene: TRBV5-1
j_gene: TRBJ1-2
CDR3aa: CASSLGQGVPSGYTF

len: 13
v_gene: TRBV7-6
j_gene: TRBJ2-7
CDR3aa: CASSLGEVYEQYF

len: 17
v_gene: TRBV7-2
j_gene: TRBJ2-5
CDR3aa: CASSLLPGLAGVETQYF

len: 14
v_gene: TRBV27
j_gene: TRBJ2-2
CDR3aa: CASSTRQNTGELFF

len: 14
v_gene: TRBV28
j_gene: TRBJ2-3
CDR3aa: CASSFVAGTDTQYF

len: 19
v_gene: TRBV4-1
j_gene: TRBJ2-5
CDR3aa: CASSQDPSGLAGGLGTQYF

len: 17
v_gene: TRBV5-1
j_gene: TRBJ2-5
CDR3aa: CASSLVVGAPPQETQYF

len: 14
v_gene: TRBV5-6
j_gene: TRBJ2-2
CDR3aa: CASSALSSTGELFF

len: 13
v_gene: TRBV27
j_gene: TRBJ1-2
CDR3aa: CATSSGLNNGYTF

len: 15
v_gene: TRBV9
j_gene: TRBJ2-2
CDR3aa: CASSVFSGDRGELFF